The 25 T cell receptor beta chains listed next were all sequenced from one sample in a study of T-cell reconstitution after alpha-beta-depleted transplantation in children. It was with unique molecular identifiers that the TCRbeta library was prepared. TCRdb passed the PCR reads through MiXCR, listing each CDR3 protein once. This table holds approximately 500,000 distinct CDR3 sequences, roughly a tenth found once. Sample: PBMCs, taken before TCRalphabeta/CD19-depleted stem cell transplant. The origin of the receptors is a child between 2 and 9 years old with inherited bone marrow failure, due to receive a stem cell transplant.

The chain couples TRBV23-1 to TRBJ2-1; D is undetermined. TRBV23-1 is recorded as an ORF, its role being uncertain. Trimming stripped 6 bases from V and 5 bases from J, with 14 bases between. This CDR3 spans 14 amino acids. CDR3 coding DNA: TGCGCCAGCAGGAGATGGTGGGCGGACAATGAGCAGTTCTTC. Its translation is CASRRWWADNEQFF.

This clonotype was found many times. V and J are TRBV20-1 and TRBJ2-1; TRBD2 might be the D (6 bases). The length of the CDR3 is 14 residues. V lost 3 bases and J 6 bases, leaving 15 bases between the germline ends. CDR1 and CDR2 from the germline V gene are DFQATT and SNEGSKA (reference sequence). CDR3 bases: TGCAGTGCTAGTCCCCCCGGGAGCCCCAATGAGCAGTTCTTC. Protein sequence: CSASPPGSPNEQFF.

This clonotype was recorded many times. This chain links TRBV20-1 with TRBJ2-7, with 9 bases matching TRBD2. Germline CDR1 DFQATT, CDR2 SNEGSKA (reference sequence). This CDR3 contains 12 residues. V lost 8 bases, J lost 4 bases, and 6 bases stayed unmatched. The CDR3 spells CSSRLAGYEQYF. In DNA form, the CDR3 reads TGCAGTTCCCGGCTAGCGGGGTACGAGCAGTACTTC.

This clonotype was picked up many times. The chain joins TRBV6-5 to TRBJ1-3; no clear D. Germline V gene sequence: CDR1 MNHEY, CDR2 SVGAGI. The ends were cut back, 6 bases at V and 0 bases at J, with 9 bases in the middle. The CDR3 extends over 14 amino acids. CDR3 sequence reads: CASSPDFSGNTIYF. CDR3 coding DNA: TGTGCCAGCAGCCCAGATTTCTCTGGAAACACCATATATTTT.

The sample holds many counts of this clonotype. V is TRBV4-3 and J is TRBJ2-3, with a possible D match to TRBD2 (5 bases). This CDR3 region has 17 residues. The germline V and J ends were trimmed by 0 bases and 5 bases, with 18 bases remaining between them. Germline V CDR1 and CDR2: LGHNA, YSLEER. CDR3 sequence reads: CASSQDESTSVIDTQYF. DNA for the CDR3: TGCGCCAGCAGCCAAGATGAATCTACTAGTGTGATAGATACGCAGTATTTT.

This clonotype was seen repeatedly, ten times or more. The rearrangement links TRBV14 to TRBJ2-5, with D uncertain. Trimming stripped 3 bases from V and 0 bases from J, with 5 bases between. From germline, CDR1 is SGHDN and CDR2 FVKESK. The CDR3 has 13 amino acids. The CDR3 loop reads CASSHLYQETQYF. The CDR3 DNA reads TGTGCCAGCAGCCACTTGTACCAAGAGACCCAGTACTTC.

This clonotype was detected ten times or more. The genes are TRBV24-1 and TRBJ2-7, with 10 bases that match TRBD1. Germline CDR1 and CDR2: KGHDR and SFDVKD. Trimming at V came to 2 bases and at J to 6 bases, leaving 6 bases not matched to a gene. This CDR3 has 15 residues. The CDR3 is CATSDSGTGALEQYF. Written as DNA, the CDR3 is TGTGCCACCAGTGATTCCGGGACAGGGGCGCTCGAGCAGTACTTC.

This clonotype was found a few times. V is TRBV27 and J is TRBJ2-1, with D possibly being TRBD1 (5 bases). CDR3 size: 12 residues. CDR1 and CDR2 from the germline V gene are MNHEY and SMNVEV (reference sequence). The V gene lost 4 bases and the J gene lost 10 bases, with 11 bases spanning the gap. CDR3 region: CASSSRTWEQFF. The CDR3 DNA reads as TGTGCCAGCAGTTCCCGGACATGGGAGCAGTTCTTC.

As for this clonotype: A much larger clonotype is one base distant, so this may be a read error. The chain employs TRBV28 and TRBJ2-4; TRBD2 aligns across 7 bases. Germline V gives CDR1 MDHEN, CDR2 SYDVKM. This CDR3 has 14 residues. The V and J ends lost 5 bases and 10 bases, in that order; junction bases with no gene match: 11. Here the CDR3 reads CASSRLAEVFIQYF. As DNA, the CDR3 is TGTGCCAGCAGTCGCCTAGCGGAAGTTTTTATTCAGTACTTC.

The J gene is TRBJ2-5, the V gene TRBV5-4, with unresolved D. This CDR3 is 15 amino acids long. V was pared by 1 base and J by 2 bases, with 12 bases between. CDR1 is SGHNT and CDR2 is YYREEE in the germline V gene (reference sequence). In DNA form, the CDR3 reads TGTGCCAGCAGCTTGCTCTACACGAGGCAAGAGACCCAGTACTTC. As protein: CASSLLYTRQETQYF.

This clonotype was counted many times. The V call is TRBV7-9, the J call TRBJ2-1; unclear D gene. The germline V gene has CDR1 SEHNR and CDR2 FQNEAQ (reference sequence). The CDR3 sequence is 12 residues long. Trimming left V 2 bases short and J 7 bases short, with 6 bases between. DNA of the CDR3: TGTGCCAGCAGCTTAAGGGTAAATGAGCAGTTCTTC. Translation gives CASSLRVNEQFF. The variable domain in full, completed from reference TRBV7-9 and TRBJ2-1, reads DTGVSQNPRHKITKRGQNVTFRCDPISEHNRLYWYRQTLGQGPEFLTYFQNEAQLEKSRLLSDRFSAERPKGSFSTLEIQRTEQGDSAMYLCASSLRVNEQFFGPGTRLTVL.

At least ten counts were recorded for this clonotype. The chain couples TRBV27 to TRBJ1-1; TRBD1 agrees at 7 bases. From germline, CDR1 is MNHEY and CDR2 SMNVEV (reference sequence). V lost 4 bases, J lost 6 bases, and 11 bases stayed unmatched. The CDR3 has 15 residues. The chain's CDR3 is CASSSPGQRRSEAFF. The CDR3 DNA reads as TGTGCCAGCAGTTCCCCGGGACAGCGACGTTCTGAAGCTTTCTTT.

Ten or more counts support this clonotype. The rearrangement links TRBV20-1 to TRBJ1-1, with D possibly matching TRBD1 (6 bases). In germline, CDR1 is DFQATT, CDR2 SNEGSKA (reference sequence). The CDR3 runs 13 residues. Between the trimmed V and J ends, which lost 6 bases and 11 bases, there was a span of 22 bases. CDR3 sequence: CSAGDRLHREAFF. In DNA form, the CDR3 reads TGCAGTGCCGGAGACAGGCTGCATCGTGAGGCTTTCTTT.

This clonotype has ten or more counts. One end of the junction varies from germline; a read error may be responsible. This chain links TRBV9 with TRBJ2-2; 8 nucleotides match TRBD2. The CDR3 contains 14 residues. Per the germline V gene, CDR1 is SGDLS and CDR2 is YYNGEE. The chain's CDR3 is CSSSVDGRDRELFF. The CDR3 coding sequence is TGTTCCAGCAGCGTAGACGGGAGGGATCGGGAGCTGTTTTTT.

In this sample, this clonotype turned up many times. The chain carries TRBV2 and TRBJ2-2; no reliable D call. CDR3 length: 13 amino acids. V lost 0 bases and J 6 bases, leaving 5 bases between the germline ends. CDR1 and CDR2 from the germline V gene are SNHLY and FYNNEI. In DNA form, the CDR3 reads TGTGCCAGCAGTGAAGCGCAGGCCGGGGAGCTGTTTTTT. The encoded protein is CASSEAQAGELFF.

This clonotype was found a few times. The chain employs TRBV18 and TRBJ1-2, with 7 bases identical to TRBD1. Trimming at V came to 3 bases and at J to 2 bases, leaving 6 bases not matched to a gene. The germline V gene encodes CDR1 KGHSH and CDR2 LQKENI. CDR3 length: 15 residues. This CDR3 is CASSPTGRNNYGYTF. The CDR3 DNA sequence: TGTGCCAGCTCACCGACAGGGCGTAACAACTATGGCTACACCTTC.

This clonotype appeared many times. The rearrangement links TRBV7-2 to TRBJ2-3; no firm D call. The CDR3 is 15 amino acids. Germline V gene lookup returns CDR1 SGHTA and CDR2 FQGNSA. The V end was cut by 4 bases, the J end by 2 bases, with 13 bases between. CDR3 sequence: CASSSMGFDTDTQYF. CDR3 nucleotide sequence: TGTGCCAGCAGCTCCATGGGCTTCGACACAGATACGCAGTATTTT.

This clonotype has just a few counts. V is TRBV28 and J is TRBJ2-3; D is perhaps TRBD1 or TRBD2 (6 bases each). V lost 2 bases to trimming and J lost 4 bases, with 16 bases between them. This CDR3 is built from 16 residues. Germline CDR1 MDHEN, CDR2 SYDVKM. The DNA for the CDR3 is TGTGCCAGCAGTTTAGGTCCGGGGGCTTTCGCAGATACGCAGTATTTT. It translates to CASSLGPGAFADTQYF.

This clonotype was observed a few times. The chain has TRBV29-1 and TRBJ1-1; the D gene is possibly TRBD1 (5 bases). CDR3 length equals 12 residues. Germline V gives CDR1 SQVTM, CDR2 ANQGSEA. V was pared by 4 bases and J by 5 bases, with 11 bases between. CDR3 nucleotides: TGCAGCGTTGCAGGGAGGAGGACTGAAGCTTTCTTT. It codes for CSVAGRRTEAFF.

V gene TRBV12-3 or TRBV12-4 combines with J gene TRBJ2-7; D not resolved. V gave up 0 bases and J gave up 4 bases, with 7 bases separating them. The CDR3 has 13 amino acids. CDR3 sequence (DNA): TGTGCCAGCAGTTTAGCGAACTTATACGAGCAGTACTTC. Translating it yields CASSLANLYEQYF.

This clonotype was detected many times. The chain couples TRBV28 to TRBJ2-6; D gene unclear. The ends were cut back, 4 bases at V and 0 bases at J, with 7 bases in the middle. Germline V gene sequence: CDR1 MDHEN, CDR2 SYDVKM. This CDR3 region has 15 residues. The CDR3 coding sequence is TGTGCCAGCAGTTCACCTTCCTCTGGGGCCAACGTCCTGACTTTC. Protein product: CASSSPSSGANVLTF.

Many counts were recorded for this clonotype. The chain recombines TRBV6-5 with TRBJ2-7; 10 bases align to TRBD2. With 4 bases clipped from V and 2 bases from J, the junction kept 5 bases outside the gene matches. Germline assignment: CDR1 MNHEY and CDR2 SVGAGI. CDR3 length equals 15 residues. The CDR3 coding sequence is TGTGCCAGCAGTTCCGTAGCGGGAGGCACCTACGAGCAGTACTTC. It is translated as CASSSVAGGTYEQYF.

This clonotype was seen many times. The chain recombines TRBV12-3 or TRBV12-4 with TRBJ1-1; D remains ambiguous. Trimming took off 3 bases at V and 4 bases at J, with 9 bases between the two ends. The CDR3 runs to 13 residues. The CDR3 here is CASSFWLGTEAFF. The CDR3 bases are TGTGCCAGCAGTTTTTGGCTGGGCACTGAAGCTTTCTTT.

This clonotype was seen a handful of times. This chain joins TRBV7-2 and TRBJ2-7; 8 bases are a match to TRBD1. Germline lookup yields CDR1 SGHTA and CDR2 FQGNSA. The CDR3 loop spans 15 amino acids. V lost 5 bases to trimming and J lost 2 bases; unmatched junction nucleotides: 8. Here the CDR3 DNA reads TGTGCCAGCAGCCGGACTACGGGACAGGCCTACGAGCAGTACTTC. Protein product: CASSRTTGQAYEQYF.

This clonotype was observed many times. The CDR3 nucleotides are TGTGCCAGCTCTATAGCGGGAGCGGAATGGAATGAGCAGTTCTTC. Translated, it gives CASSIAGAEWNEQFF. The chain combines TRBV27 with TRBJ2-1; 9 positions match TRBD2. The V and J ends lost 8 bases and 7 bases, in that order; junction bases with no gene match: 12. The CDR3 covers 15 residues. The germline gives CDR1 MNHEY, CDR2 SMNVEV (reference sequence).